This T cell receptor (beta chain) was identified in a study of blood T cell repertoires in COVID-19. Looking at the study overall: Specimens from acute and convalescent COVID-19 originated in the United States, Italy and Spain. PBMCs, B-cell-depleted T cells, or T cells provided the cDNA or gDNA that made up the material.

Under the authors' procedure: Scientists estimated how many nucleated cells there were by amplifying reference gene primers. TCRdb's table, derived via immunoSEQ multiplex PCR, lists solely in-frame clones and lacks some. Clonal size and the V and J genes are those of that table, whereas D and trimming came from the DNA. The sample holds more than 350,000 clones; approximately 87% are singletons and the top ten take about 10%. In germline, CDR1 is SGHKS, CDR2 YYEKEE (reference sequence). J was trimmed by 4 bases and V by 1 base; bases with no gene match: 19. The CDR3 length is 20 residues. This TCR came from a woman aged 45-65 years who had recovered from COVID-19. The chain uses TRBV5-5 and TRBJ1-4, with 7 bases matching TRBD1. Sequencing used PBMCs or T cells enriched from blood (not recorded which). The CDR3, as DNA: TGTGCCAGCAGCTTGTCTTTCCAAATTGGAAAACAGGGGATTAATGAAAAACTGTTTTTT. Translation: CASSLSFQIGKQGINEKLFF.